These T cell receptor beta chains were read from a single sample in a study of shared clonotypes between healthy human individuals. The assay was immunoSEQ multiplex PCR, and TCRdb's table has in-frame clones only and misses some. The sample holds around 1 million clones; less than 85% are singletons and the top ten take about 1.5%. Sequencing was performed on memory CD4+ T cells sorted from blood. Source of these receptors: a man aged 18 to 29 in good health. CDR3s include the opening cysteine and the closing phenylalanine or tryptophan. D genes are given only for firm matches. Not all rows give a size; the values are once, few, many and, for expanded clones, a class.

TRBV29-1	TRBJ1-5	NA	NA	TGCAGCGTTTGGGCAGGGACCAATCAGCCCCAGCATTTT	CSVWAGTNQPQHF
TRBV10-2	TRBJ2-2	NA	TRBD1	TGCGCCAGCAAACGGGACAGGGGACTGTCGGGCGACACCGGGGAGCTGTTTTTT	CASKRDRGLSGDTGELFF
TRBV10-2	TRBJ2-7	NA	NA	TGCGCCAGCAGTGAGTCGGTCGGCGAGCAGTACTTC	CASSESVGEQYF
TRBV6-5	TRBJ1-1	NA	TRBD1	TGTGCCAGCAGTTGGACAACAGGGGGCCCGGGCGCTTTCTTT	CASSWTTGGPGAFF
TRBV6-5	TRBJ2-7	NA	TRBD1	TGTGCCAGCAGTATCTCCGGGACAGGGGTCGAGCAGTACTTC	CASSISGTGVEQYF
TRBV30	TRBJ2-5	NA	TRBD1	TGTGCCTGGAGAGCGACAGGGAGTCAAGAGACCCAGTACTTC	CAWRATGSQETQYF
TRBV5-4	TRBJ2-2	few	NA	TGTGCCAGCAGCTTGCTGGGGCCTTCGAACACCGGGGAGCTGTTTTTT	CASSLLGPSNTGELFF
TRBV11-1	TRBJ1-6	NA	NA	TGTGCCAGCAGCTTAAGCACCCTCCGTAACTCACCCCTCCACTTT	CASSLSTLRNSPLHF
TRBV5-6	TRBJ2-7	NA	TRBD1	TGTGCCAGCAGCTTTGGGCAACCGGGACAGGCCTACGAGCAGTACTTC	CASSFGQPGQAYEQYF
TRBV9	TRBJ1-3	NA	NA	TGTGCCAGCAGCGTAGTGGGCATTGGAAACACCATATATTTT	CASSVVGIGNTIYF
TRBV9	TRBJ1-1	NA	NA	TGTGCCAGCAGCGTAGACAGCGCGTTTGGCACTGAAGCTTTCTTT	CASSVDSAFGTEAFF
TRBV5-1	TRBJ2-1	NA	TRBD2	TGCGCCAGCAGCCCGGCGGGACTAGCGGGAGGCGAGCGAGGCTACAATGAGCAGTTCTTC	CASSPAGLAGGERGYNEQFF
TRBV5-1	TRBJ2-5	NA	NA	TGCGCCAGCAGCTTCCAGGACAATCACAAAGAGACCCAGTACTTC	CASSFQDNHKETQYF
TRBV4-2	TRBJ2-1	once	TRBD2	TGTGCCAGCAGCCAAGGAAGACTAGCGGATGACAATGAGCAGTTCTTC	CASSQGRLADDNEQFF
TRBV5-1	TRBJ2-5	NA	TRBD1	TGCGCCAGCAGCCCTCCGGGACAGCAAGAGACCCAGTACTTC	CASSPPGQQETQYF
TRBV7-9	TRBJ2-7	NA	TRBD1	TGTGCCAGCAGCTTAAAGGGACAGGGCCCCTACGAGCAGTACTTC	CASSLKGQGPYEQYF
TRBV2	TRBJ2-2	NA	NA	TGTGCCAGCAGTGGGATCGGGCTATCGAACACCGGGGAGCTGTTTTTT	CASSGIGLSNTGELFF
TRBV6-1	TRBJ2-7	NA	NA	TGTGCCAGCAGTGAAGTCCCCGGGGACGAGCAGTACTTC	CASSEVPGDEQYF
TRBV2	TRBJ2-5	NA	NA	TGTGCCAGCAGCTTGGCCGGGACCCAAGAGACCCAGTACTTC	CASSLAGTQETQYF
TRBV2	TRBJ2-2	NA	NA	TGTGCCAGCAGCCAATGGGGGGCGGGGACCGGGGAGCTGTTTTTT	CASSQWGAGTGELFF
TRBV5-1	TRBJ2-5	NA	NA	TGCGCCAGCAGCCCGGACAAGGGAAATGTGGGGACCCAGTACTTC	CASSPDKGNVGTQYF
TRBV7-2	TRBJ1-2	NA	NA	TGTGCCAGCAGCTTAGCTGGGCTACCCTATGGCTACACCTTC	CASSLAGLPYGYTF
TRBV6-6	TRBJ2-1	NA	TRBD2	TGTGCCAGCAGCCCGGGGGGATTTAACTCCTACAATGAGCAGTTCTTC	CASSPGGFNSYNEQFF
TRBV11-1	TRBJ2-2	many	TRBD1	TGTGCCAGCAGCACAAAGACAGGGGGCGGAATACTCGGGGAGCTGTTTTTT	CASSTKTGGGILGELFF
TRBV13	TRBJ2-2	NA	TRBD2	TGTGCCAGCAGCTTCAGAGCCTCTCGGGGGGTCTCCGGGGAGCTGTTTTTT	CASSFRASRGVSGELFF
TRBV28	TRBJ1-2	NA	TRBD1	TGTGCCAGCAGTCCCAGGGACAGGGGAGCCTATGGCTACACCTTC	CASSPRDRGAYGYTF
TRBV2	TRBJ2-1	few	TRBD2	TGTGCCAGCAACCCGGGACTAGCGGACTACAATGAGCAGTTCTTC	CASNPGLADYNEQFF
TRBV5-6	TRBJ2-2	NA	NA	TGTGCCAGCAGCCAAATAGGACAGACTATAGCGAACACCGGGGAGCTGTTTTTT	CASSQIGQTIANTGELFF
TRBV4-1	TRBJ2-4	NA	TRBD2	TGCGCCAGCAGCCAAGGTAGCGGGGGGGCTGTCATTCAGTACTTC	CASSQGSGGAVIQYF
TRBV2	TRBJ2-3	many	NA	TGTGCCAGCGTTAAAGCGCGAAGCACAGATACGCAGTATTTT	CASVKARSTDTQYF
TRBV30	TRBJ2-1	NA	TRBD1	TGTGCCTGGGGGGGACAGGGCATAAGGGCCAATGAGCAGTTCTTC	CAWGGQGIRANEQFF
TRBV30	TRBJ2-7	few	TRBD1	TGTGCCTGGAGGGTCACTAATCCGGGACAGGGCTACGAGCAGTACTTC	CAWRVTNPGQGYEQYF
TRBV7-9	TRBJ2-2	NA	NA	TGTGCCAGCAGCTTGGGGGCGTCCGGGGAGCTGTTTTTT	CASSLGASGELFF
TRBV30	TRBJ2-1	once	NA	TGTGCCTGGAGGGGACATGGTCGAGGGAATGAGCAGTTCTTC	CAWRGHGRGNEQFF
TRBV28	TRBJ1-2	NA	TRBD1	TGTGCCAGCAGTGTGCAGGGGGGGCTCGGCTACACCTTC	CASSVQGGLGYTF
TRBV30	TRBJ2-1	NA	NA	TGTGCCTGTGAGAGAGACGGCGGCAATGAGCAGTTCTTC	CACERDGGNEQFF
TRBV10-3	TRBJ2-2	NA	TRBD2	TGTGCCATCAGCCGAGGTGTGGCGGGAGTACCCGGGGAGCTGTTTTTT	CAISRGVAGVPGELFF
TRBV7-9	TRBJ2-1	NA	TRBD2	TGTGCCAGCAGCGGTCCGGGACTAGCCGTGAATGAGCAGTTCTTC	CASSGPGLAVNEQFF
TRBV28	TRBJ2-7	few	NA	TGTGCCAGCAGTTCCCGCCCCCGGTCCTACGAGCAGTACTTC	CASSSRPRSYEQYF
TRBV5-6	TRBJ2-2	NA	NA	TGTGCCAGCAGCTTGGGCACACCGAACACCGGGGAGCTGTTTTTT	CASSLGTPNTGELFF
TRBV25-1	TRBJ2-3	NA	TRBD2	TGTGCCAGTAAGCGGGGGAGCACAGATACGCAGTATTTT	CASKRGSTDTQYF
TRBV5-1	TRBJ1-5	NA	NA	TGCGCCAGCAGCCCGGCGGGCGATAGCAATCAGCCCCAGCATTTT	CASSPAGDSNQPQHF
TRBV5-1	TRBJ1-1	NA	NA	TGCGCCAGCAGCTTTCGAAGGGAGGGTGAAGCTTTCTTT	CASSFRREGEAFF
TRBV11-2	TRBJ2-3	NA	NA	TGTGCCAGCAGCTTACTGGGGCCAGATACGCAGTATTTT	CASSLLGPDTQYF
TRBV30	TRBJ1-1	NA	NA	TGTGCCTGGACTCAGTATGGGGGTGGGACTGAAGCTTTCTTT	CAWTQYGGGTEAFF
TRBV18	TRBJ1-5	NA	TRBD1	TGTGCCAGCTCACCACCCGGACAGGGGGCGGCCCCGAATCAGCCCCAGCATTTT	CASSPPGQGAAPNQPQHF
TRBV7-2	TRBJ1-5	NA	NA	TGTGCCAGCAGCCCCTCAATAACAGGGCTTTATAGCAATCAGCCCCAGCATTTT	CASSPSITGLYSNQPQHF
TRBV5-1	TRBJ2-7	NA	TRBD1	TGCGCCAGCAGCTCGTGGACAGGGACGACCTACGAGCAGTACTTC	CASSSWTGTTYEQYF
TRBV15	TRBJ2-7	NA	NA	TGTGCCACCAGCAGAGAACCGGGAAGCTCCTACGAGCAGTACTTC	CATSREPGSSYEQYF
TRBV2	TRBJ1-4	NA	NA	TGTGCCAGCAGAGACAGCGGGCGCGCCGAAAAACTGTTTTTT	CASRDSGRAEKLFF
TRBV9	TRBJ2-1	NA	NA	TGTGCCAGCAGCGCCACGGGTTCCTCTTACAATGAGCAGTTCTTC	CASSATGSSYNEQFF
TRBV29-1	TRBJ2-7	NA	NA	TGCAGCGTTGGCGCCTTTTTAACAGGGTTCTACGAGCAGTACTTC	CSVGAFLTGFYEQYF
TRBV15	TRBJ2-1	few	TRBD1	TGTGCCACCAGCAGGGCGAGACAGGGCAATAATGAGCAGTTCTTC	CATSRARQGNNEQFF
TRBV18	TRBJ2-7	NA	TRBD1	TGTGCCAGCTCACCAGGGACAGGTTACGAGCAGTACTTC	CASSPGTGYEQYF
TRBV5-1	TRBJ2-1	NA	NA	TGCGCCAGCAGCACGGCCAGCGATGAGCAGTTCTTC	CASSTASDEQFF
TRBV18	TRBJ1-1	NA	NA	TGTGCCAGCTCGCCGCCGAATACCCAGGCCACTGAAGCTTTCTTT	CASSPPNTQATEAFF
TRBV5-4	TRBJ2-7	NA	NA	TGTGCCAGCAGCTTGGCGAGTAGACCCGAGCAGTACTTC	CASSLASRPEQYF
TRBV28	TRBJ1-2	many	NA	TGTGCCAGCAGGGCACAGGGACAAAACTATGGCTACACCTTC	CASRAQGQNYGYTF